The clone carrying this T cell receptor (beta chain) was detected many times. Its antigen is currently unknown. The data belong to a study of CD8+CD57+ T cells in acquired aplastic anemia. Study information: The average for DNA from sorted CD4+ and CD8+ cells was 3.2 ug. Study-level points and caveats: Patients and healthy controls showed no significant CD8+ Simpson's diversity difference. A set of twenty-nine CD8+ CDR3 sequences was shared between patients and controls, and these sequences appeared highly expressed in patients.

Trimming at V came to 2 bases and at J to 5 bases, leaving 6 bases not matched to a gene. The CDR3 contains 16 residues. CDR1 and CDR2 (germline): MGHRA, YSYEKL. TCR beta VDJ and CDR3 were profiled, and genomic DNA was the template. From the reads, TCRdb called clonotypes with MiXCR, one entry per CDR3 protein. This sample has about 160,000 distinct CDR3 sequences; about 45% occur once, and the top ten carry 2.5% to 3%. Only patients with CD8+CD57+ cell expansion on flow cytometry were chosen for sequencing. Patient blood was sampled before any therapy had been received. Sample: sorted CD4+, CD8+, or CD8+CD57+ T cells (not recorded which) from PBMCs. The receptor was isolated from a human donor with aplastic anemia. V gene TRBV4-1 combines with J gene TRBJ2-1; 10 nucleotides match TRBD2. The CDR3 loop is CASSQLVAGGNNEQFF. CDR3 DNA sequence: TGCGCCAGCAGCCAATTAGTAGCGGGAGGTAACAATGAGCAGTTCTTC.